These 16 T cell receptor beta chains share one sample of origin, sequenced in a study of blood T cell repertoires in COVID-19. Measured with immunoSEQ multiplex PCR; TCRdb has only the in-frame clones, and not every one. The table has tens of thousands of clones, around 83% seen once. Sequences were obtained from peripheral blood. The receptor set was obtained from a man in his sixties with active COVID-19.

This clone was recorded once. V usage is TRBV19 and J usage is TRBJ2-1; a possible D gene is TRBD2 (6 bases). The CDR3 consists of 16 residues. Trimming stripped 2 bases from V and 5 bases from J, with 16 bases between. CDR1 is LNHDA, CDR2 SQIVND, per germline (reference sequence). The CDR3 loop is CASSIIGIAVNNEQFF. CDR3 DNA: TGTGCCAGTAGTATAATCGGGATAGCGGTTAACAATGAGCAGTTCTTC.

CDR3 sequence: CASSRTGTEAFF. CDR3 nucleotides: TGTGCCAGCAGTCGCACAGGAACTGAAGCTTTCTTT. This chain uses TRBV12-3 or TRBV12-4 with TRBJ1-1; tentative D call: TRBD1 (5 bases). Trimming stripped 5 bases from V and 5 bases from J, with 9 bases between. There are 12 residues in the CDR3.

This chain links TRBV4-3 with TRBJ2-1; D is undetermined. V lost 1 base and J lost 5, with 9 bases in between. The length of the CDR3 is 14 residues. Germline CDR1 LGHNA, CDR2 YSLEER. The CDR3 here is CASSQGDFDNEQFF. CDR3 sequence (DNA): TGCGCCAGCAGCCAAGGAGACTTCGACAATGAGCAGTTCTTC.

This sequence joins TRBV5-1 and TRBJ2-6, with unresolved D. Germline V gene sequence: CDR1 SGHRS, CDR2 YFSETQ. Trimming stripped 3 bases from V and 2 bases from J, with 3 bases between. CDR3 length: 13 amino acids. CDR3 sequence reads: CASSSTGANVLTF. The CDR3 DNA follows: TGCGCCAGCAGCTCTACTGGGGCCAACGTCCTGACTTTC.

The chain joins TRBV5-1 to TRBJ2-5, with D possibly TRBD2 on 5 matching bases. Trimming took 0 bases from V and 5 from J, leaving 17 bases between them. The CDR3 is made up of 16 amino acids. Germline V gene data show CDR1 as SGHRS and CDR2 as YFSETQ. The CDR3 nucleotides are TGCGCCAGCAGCTTGGCCCTCCTAGCAGAGGAGGAGACCCAGTACTTC. This codes for CASSLALLAEEETQYF.

The chain carries TRBV5-1 and TRBJ2-3; D may be TRBD2 (5 bases). The V end was cut by 5 bases, the J end by 4 bases, with 23 bases between. Germline lookup yields CDR1 SGHRS and CDR2 YFSETQ. CDR3 length equals 17 residues. Here the CDR3 reads CASRVGALARFADTQYF. CDR3 in DNA: TGCGCCAGCAGGGTAGGCGCTCTAGCTCGTTTTGCAGATACGCAGTATTTT.

Only a few counts were recorded for this clone. The chain recombines TRBV7-9 with TRBJ2-7; possibly TRBD1 for D (5 bases). The CDR3 length is 14 residues. The germline gives CDR1 SEHNR, CDR2 FQNEAQ (reference sequence). V was shortened by 5 bases and J by 0 bases, with 11 bases between the two germline ends. CDR3 DNA: TGTGCCAGCAGCACACGACAGAGCTCCTACGAGCAGTACTTC. Protein: CASSTRQSSYEQYF.

The chain recombines TRBV24-1 with TRBJ2-2; 7 bases match TRBD2. The CDR3 runs to 17 residues. V trimming: 3 bases; J trimming: 2 bases; junction bases outside the gene matches: 8. Looked up from germline, CDR1 is KGHDR and CDR2 is SFDVKD. The CDR3 DNA follows: TGTGCCACCAGTGATCCCAGACTAGCAGATAACACCGGGGAGCTGTTTTTT. Translated, it gives CATSDPRLADNTGELFF.

The chain has TRBV7-9 and TRBJ2-1, with a weak D call TRBD2 (5 bases). The CDR3 totals 12 residues. V was clipped by 4 bases and J by 7 bases, with 8 bases between them. Germline loops: CDR1 SEHNR, CDR2 FQNEAQ (reference sequence). As DNA, the CDR3 is TGTGCCAGCAGCTCCGAGCGGAATGAGCAGTTCTTC. Translated: CASSSERNEQFF.

V and J are TRBV30 and TRBJ2-5, with a possible D match to TRBD1 (6 bases). Germline V CDR1 and CDR2: GTSNPN, SVGIG (reference sequence). The CDR3 covers 14 residues. V lost 0 bases, J lost 6 bases, and 14 bases lay in between. This CDR3 reads CAWSVAGAPQTQYF. The CDR3 bases are TGTGCCTGGAGTGTAGCAGGGGCCCCCCAGACCCAGTACTTC.

This chain connects TRBV9 to TRBJ2-5; TRBD1 aligns across 12 bases. The trim removed 4 bases at V and 1 base at J, leaving 5 bases unmatched. This CDR3 spans 16 amino acids. CDR1 is SGDLS, CDR2 YYNGEE, per germline. CDR3 DNA sequence: TGTGCCAGCAGCCCAGGGGACAGGGGGCTCCAAGAGACCCAGTACTTC. This codes for CASSPGDRGLQETQYF.

Comment on this clone: It is unclear where the CDR3 begins or ends on the DNA, so no DNA is shown, and the CDR3 is as TCRdb lists it. The chain carries TRBV2 and TRBJ2-7; the D call of TRBD2 is as the table states it, not checked on the DNA. The CDR3 region is 16 residues in length, termini included. The germline CDR1 and CDR2 sequences are SNHLY and FYNNEI. CDR3 protein: CASSTSTREASYEQYF.

Only a few counts were recorded for this clone. This chain joins TRBV5-1 and TRBJ1-1; TRBD1 might be the D (6 bases). This CDR3 contains 14 residues. The V gene lost 8 bases and the J gene lost 2 bases, with 16 bases spanning the gap. Germline CDR1 SGHRS, CDR2 YFSETQ. CDR3 nucleotide sequence: TGCGCCAGTAGTAGACAGGATCGAAACACTGAAGCTTTCTTT. Translation gives CASSRQDRNTEAFF.

The chain carries TRBV3-1 (or the pseudogene TRBV3-2) and TRBJ2-7; D is unclear. Germline-derived CDR1 and CDR2 are LGHDT and YNNKEL (reference sequence). V dropped 3 bases and J dropped 2 bases, with 8 bases sitting between them. The length of the CDR3 is 13 residues. The CDR3 reads CASSHLRAYEQYF. The CDR3 region has the DNA TGTGCCAGCAGCCACCTCCGCGCCTACGAGCAGTACTTC.

The chain couples TRBV6-5 to TRBJ2-7; perhaps TRBD1 as D (5 bases). Germline V gene sequence: CDR1 MNHEY, CDR2 SVGAGI. The CDR3 covers 12 residues. V lost 10 bases and J lost 1, with 11 bases in between. The CDR3 DNA follows: TGTGCCACCCAGGGATCATCCTACGAGCAGTACTTC. Translating it yields CATQGSSYEQYF.

This chain uses TRBV28 with TRBJ2-7; the D gene is possibly TRBD1 (6 bases). The CDR3 runs to 14 residues. Trimming removed 5 bases at V and 3 bases at J, with 14 bases between. Germline V CDR1 and CDR2: MDHEN, SYDVKM. For the CDR3, the DNA is TGTGCCAGCAGTCCACACAGGGTTGGCTACGAGCAGTACTTC. It specifies CASSPHRVGYEQYF.